This T cell receptor (beta chain) derives from a study of cytomegalovirus exposure and HLA in healthy donors. Study observations and caveats: Most TCR sequences proved rare, with some public TCRs found in many donors. Three chains tied to CMV proved CMV antigen-specific in vitro. Donors belonging to an Asian-associated ancestry cluster reportedly showed fewer N-insertions in productive TCRs than the 666-donor mean, according to what a later analysis found.

A remark on this clone: The antigen is undetermined.

PCR employed 60 Vbeta and 13 Jbeta primers. Produced via immunoSEQ multiplex PCR; TCRdb's table is partial and in-frame only. The repertoire holds about 130,000 clones, with around 69% as singletons. The V segment lost 4 bases and the J segment 7 bases; nucleotides outside the gene matches: 8. Germline V lookup: CDR1 SGHRS, CDR2 YFSETQ. The CDR3 runs to 14 residues. Material for sequencing was PBMCs. This sequence was found in a human donor in good health. This rearrangement joins TRBV5-1 to TRBJ2-1, with 7 nucleotides matching TRBD2. The CDR3: CASSPTSLTNEQFF. CDR3 DNA: TGCGCCAGCAGCCCGACTAGCCTTACTAATGAGCAGTTCTTC.